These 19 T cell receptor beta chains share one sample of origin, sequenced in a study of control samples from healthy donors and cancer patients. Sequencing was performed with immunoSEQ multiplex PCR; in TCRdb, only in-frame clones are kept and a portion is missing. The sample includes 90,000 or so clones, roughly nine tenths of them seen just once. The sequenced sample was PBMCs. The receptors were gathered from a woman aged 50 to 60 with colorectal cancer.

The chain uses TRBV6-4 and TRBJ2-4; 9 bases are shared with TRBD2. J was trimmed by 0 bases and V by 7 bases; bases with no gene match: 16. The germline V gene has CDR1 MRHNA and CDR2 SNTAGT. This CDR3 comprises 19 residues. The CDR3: CASNEREAKNILAKNIQYF. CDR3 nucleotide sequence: TGTGCCAGCAATGAGCGGGAGGCCAAAAACATTCTAGCCAAAAACATTCAGTACTTC.

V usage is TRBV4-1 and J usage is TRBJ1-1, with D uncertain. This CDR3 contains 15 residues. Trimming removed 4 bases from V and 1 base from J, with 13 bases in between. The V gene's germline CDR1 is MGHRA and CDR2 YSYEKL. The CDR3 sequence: CASSRTFSGNTEAFF. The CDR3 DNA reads TGCGCCAGCAGCCGGACGTTTTCGGGGAACACTGAAGCTTTCTTT.

This CDR3 is CASSSDRREQFF. CDR3 nucleotides: TGTGCCAGCAGCTCCGACCGCCGAGAGCAGTTCTTC. V gene TRBV7-9 combines with J gene TRBJ2-1; D is uncertain. Deletions cut 4 bases from V and 10 bases from J, with 11 bases between. Germline values: CDR1 SEHNR, CDR2 FQNEAQ (reference sequence). The CDR3 covers 12 residues.

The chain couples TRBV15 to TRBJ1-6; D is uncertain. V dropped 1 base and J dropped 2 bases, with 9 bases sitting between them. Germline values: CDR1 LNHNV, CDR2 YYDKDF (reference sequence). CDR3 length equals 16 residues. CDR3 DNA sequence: TGTGCCACCAGCAGAGGATTCGGAGCCTATAATTCACCCCTCCACTTT. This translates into CATSRGFGAYNSPLHF.

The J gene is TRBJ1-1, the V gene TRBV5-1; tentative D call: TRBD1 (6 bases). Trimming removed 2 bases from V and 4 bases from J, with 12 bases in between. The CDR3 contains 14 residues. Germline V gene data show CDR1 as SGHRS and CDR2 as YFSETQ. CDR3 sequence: CASSLGQPGTEAFF. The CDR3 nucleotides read TGCGCCAGCAGCTTAGGACAGCCAGGCACTGAAGCTTTCTTT. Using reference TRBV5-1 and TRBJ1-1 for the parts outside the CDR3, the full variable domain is KAGVTQTPRYLIKTRGQQVTLSCSPISGHRSVSWYQQTPGQGLQFLFEYFSETQRNKGNFPGRFSGRQFSNSRSEMNVSTLELGDSALYLCASSLGQPGTEAFFGQGTRLTVV.

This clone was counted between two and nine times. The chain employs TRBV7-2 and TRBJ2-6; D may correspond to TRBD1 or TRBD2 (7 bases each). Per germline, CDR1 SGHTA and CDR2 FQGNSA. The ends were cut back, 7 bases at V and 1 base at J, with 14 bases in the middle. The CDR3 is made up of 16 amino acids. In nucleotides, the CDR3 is TGTGCCAGCAAATCAGGGGGGGCATCTGGGGCCAACGTCCTGACTTTC. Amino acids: CASKSGGASGANVLTF.

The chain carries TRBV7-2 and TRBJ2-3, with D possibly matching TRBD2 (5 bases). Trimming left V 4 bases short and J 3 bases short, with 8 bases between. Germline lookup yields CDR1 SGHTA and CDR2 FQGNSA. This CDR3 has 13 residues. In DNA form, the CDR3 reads TGTGCCAGCAGCTCGGACTGGACAGATACGCAGTATTTT. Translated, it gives CASSSDWTDTQYF.

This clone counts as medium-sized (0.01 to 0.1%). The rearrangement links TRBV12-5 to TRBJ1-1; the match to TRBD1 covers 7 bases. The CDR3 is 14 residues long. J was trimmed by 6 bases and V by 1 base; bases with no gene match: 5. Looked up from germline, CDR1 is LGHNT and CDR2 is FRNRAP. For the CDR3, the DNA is TGTGCTAGTGGTTTGGGAGGGACAGTCGCTGAAGCTTTCTTT. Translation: CASGLGGTVAEAFF. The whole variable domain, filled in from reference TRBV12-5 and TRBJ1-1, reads DARVTQTPRHKVTEMGQEVTMRCQPILGHNTVFWYRQTMMQGLELLAYFRNRAPLDDSGMPKDRFSAEMPDATLATLKIQPSEPRDSAVYFCASGLGGTVAEAFFGQGTRLTVV.

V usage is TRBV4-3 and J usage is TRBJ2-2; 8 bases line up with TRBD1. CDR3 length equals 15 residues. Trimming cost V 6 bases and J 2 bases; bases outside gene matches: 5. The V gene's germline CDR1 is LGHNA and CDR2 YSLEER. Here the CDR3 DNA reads TGCGCCAGCAGACCGGACAGGGCTAACACCGGGGAGCTGTTTTTT. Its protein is CASRPDRANTGELFF.

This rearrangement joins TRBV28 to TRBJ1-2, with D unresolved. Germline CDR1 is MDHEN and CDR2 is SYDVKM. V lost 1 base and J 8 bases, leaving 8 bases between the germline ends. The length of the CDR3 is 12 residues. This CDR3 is CASSLYLKGYTF. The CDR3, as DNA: TGTGCCAGCAGTTTATATTTAAAGGGCTACACCTTC.

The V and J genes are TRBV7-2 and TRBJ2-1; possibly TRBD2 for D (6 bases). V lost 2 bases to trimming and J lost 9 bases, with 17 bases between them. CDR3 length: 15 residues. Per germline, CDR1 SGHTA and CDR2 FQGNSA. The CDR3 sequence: CASSLFSREDSEQFF. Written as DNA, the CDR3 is TGTGCCAGCAGCTTATTTAGCAGGGAGGATAGTGAGCAGTTCTTC.

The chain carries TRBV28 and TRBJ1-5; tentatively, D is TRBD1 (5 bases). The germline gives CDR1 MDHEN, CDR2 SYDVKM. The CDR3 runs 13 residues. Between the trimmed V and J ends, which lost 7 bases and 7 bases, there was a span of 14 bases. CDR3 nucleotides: TGTGCCAGCAATGGGGGGGGTACCCAGCCCCAGCATTTT. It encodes CASNGGGTQPQHF.

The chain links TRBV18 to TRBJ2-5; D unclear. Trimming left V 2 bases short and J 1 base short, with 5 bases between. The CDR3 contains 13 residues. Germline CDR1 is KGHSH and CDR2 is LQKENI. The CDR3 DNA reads TGTGCCAGCTCACCAACCTCCCAAGAGACCCAGTACTTC. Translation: CASSPTSQETQYF. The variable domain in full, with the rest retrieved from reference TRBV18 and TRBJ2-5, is NAGVMQNPRHLVRRRGQEARLRCSPMKGHSHVYWYRQLPEEGLKFMVYLQKENIIDESGMPKERFSAEFPKEGPSILRIQQVVRGDSAAYFCASSPTSQETQYFGPGTRLLVL.

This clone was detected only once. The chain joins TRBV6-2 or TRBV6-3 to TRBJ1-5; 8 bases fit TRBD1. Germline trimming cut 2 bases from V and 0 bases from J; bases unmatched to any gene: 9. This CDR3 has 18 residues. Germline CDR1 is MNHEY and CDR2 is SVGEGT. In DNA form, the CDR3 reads TGTGCCAGCAGTTACGAGACAGGGGAGGCTTATAGCAATCAGCCCCAGCATTTT. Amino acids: CASSYETGEAYSNQPQHF.

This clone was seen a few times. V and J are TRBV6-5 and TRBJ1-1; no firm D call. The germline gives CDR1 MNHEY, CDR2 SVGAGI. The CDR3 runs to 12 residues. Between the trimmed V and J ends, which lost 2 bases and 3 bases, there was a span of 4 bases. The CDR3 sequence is CASSYGDTEAFF. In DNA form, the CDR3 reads TGTGCCAGCAGTTACGGGGACACTGAAGCTTTCTTT.

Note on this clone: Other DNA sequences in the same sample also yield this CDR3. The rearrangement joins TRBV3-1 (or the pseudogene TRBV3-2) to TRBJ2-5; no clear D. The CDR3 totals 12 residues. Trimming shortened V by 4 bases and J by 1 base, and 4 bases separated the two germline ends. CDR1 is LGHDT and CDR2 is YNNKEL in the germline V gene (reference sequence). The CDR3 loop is CASSPLQETQYF. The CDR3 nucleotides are TGTGCCAGCAGCCCGCTCCAAGAGACCCAGTACTTC.

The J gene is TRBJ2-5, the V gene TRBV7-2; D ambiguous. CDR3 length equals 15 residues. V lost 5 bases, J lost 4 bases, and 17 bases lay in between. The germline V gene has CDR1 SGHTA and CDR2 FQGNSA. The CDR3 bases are TGTGCCAGCAGCCCGCAAGCATATAGGGTAGAGACCCAGTACTTC. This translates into CASSPQAYRVETQYF.

Here the CDR3 DNA reads TGTGCCAGCAGCTTAGAAACAGGAGGTGGCTACACCTTC. Translated: CASSLETGGGYTF. V and J are TRBV7-9 and TRBJ1-2, with D possibly TRBD1 on 5 matching bases. Trimming removed 1 base at V and 7 bases at J, with 10 bases between. The CDR3 has 13 residues. Germline CDR1 is SEHNR and CDR2 is FQNEAQ (reference sequence).

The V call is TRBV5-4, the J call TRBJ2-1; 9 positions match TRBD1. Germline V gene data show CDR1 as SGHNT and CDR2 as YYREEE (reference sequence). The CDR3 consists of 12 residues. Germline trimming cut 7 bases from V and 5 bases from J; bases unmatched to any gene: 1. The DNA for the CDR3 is TGTGCCAGCGGGACAGGGAACAATGAGCAGTTCTTC. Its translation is CASGTGNNEQFF. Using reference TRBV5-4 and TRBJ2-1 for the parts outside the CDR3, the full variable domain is ETGVTQSPTHLIKTRGQQVTLRCSSQSGHNTVSWYQQALGQGPQFIFQYYREEENGRGNFPPRFSGLQFPNYSSELNVNALELDDSALYLCASGTGNNEQFFGPGTRLTVL.